One sample yielded the 15 T cell receptor beta chains listed below, sequenced in a study of CD8+CD57+ T cells in acquired aplastic anemia. The template for TCR beta VDJ and CDR3 sequence profiling was genomic DNA. Each CDR3 protein is one row after TCRdb ran MiXCR on the reads. This sample has about 180,000 distinct CDR3 sequences, with about half found just once. Material for sequencing was sorted CD4+, CD8+, or CD8+CD57+ T cells (not recorded which) from PBMCs. These receptor sequences come from a human donor in good health.

This clonotype was counted a few times. This CDR3 reads CASSFLPGRAAYEQYF. The CDR3, as DNA: TGCGCCAGCAGCTTCCTCCCTGGCAGGGCAGCCTACGAGCAGTACTTC. The J gene is TRBJ2-7, the V gene TRBV5-1; a possible D gene is TRBD1 (5 bases). V lost 2 bases and J lost 2, with 17 bases in between. Germline CDR1 and CDR2: SGHRS and YFSETQ. This CDR3 is 16 amino acids long.

The chain uses TRBV29-1 and TRBJ2-2; D remains unclear. With 0 bases removed from V and 9 bases from J, the gap between germline ends came to 5 bases. Germline CDR1 reads SQVTM; CDR2 reads ANQGSEA. This CDR3 comprises 11 residues. CDR3 residues: CSVEDSRELFF. CDR3 DNA sequence: TGCAGCGTTGAAGATTCCCGGGAGCTGTTTTTT.

The rearrangement joins TRBV11-2 to TRBJ2-6, with 7 positions matching TRBD2. After removal of 5 bases from V and 2 bases from J, the junction contained 6 bases not matched to a gene. Per the germline V gene, CDR1 is SGHAT and CDR2 is FQNNGV. The CDR3 spans 16 residues. CDR3 bases: TGTGCCAGCAGCGGGACGGGGGGTCCTGGGGCCAACGTCCTGACTTTC. Amino acid sequence: CASSGTGGPGANVLTF.

This clonotype was observed many times. The chain carries TRBV10-1 and TRBJ2-3; 8 positions agree with TRBD2. V dropped 10 bases and J dropped 4; count of bases not matched to a gene: 7. Germline V lookup: CDR1 WNHNN, CDR2 SYGVQD (reference sequence). The CDR3 length is 13 residues. CDR3 bases: TGCGCCAACACTAGCGGTTCGTCAGATACGCAGTATTTT. The encoded protein is CANTSGSSDTQYF.

This rearrangement joins TRBV7-8 to TRBJ1-6; D unresolved. Germline V gene lookup returns CDR1 SGHVS and CDR2 FQNEAQ. The CDR3 is 15 residues long. Trimming stripped 5 bases from V and 9 bases from J, with 17 bases between. The CDR3 DNA sequence: TGTGCCAGCAGCCCAGCCCTCGCGCCGGGTTCACCCCTCCACTTT. It codes for CASSPALAPGSPLHF.

The chain has TRBV10-2 and TRBJ2-3, with 8 positions matching TRBD2. J lost 5 bases, V lost 8 bases, and 12 bases had no gene match. The CDR3 is made up of 15 amino acids. CDR1 is WSHSY and CDR2 is SAAADI in the germline V gene. CDR3 protein: CASYNQAGELDTQYF. The DNA of the CDR3 is TGCGCCAGCTACAATCAAGCGGGAGAGTTAGATACGCAGTATTTT.

The CDR3 DNA sequence: TGTGCCAGCAGCTCGGGGACTAGTCTCGGCGAGCAGTACTTC. This sequence encodes CASSSGTSLGEQYF. V is TRBV7-2 and J is TRBJ2-7; TRBD2 matches at 8 bases. Trimming took 4 bases from V and 6 from J; bases not matched to a gene: 8. The CDR3 spans 14 residues. Germline-derived CDR1 and CDR2 are SGHTA and FQGNSA.

The table lists this clonotype with many counts. This rearrangement joins TRBV10-3 to TRBJ1-2; tentatively, D is TRBD1 (5 bases). The CDR3 covers 15 residues. V gave up 0 bases and J gave up 4 bases, with 12 bases separating them. Germline V gene sequence: CDR1 ENHRY, CDR2 SYGVKD. CDR3 nucleotides: TGTGCCATCAGTGAGTCGCAGAGCAGGGCCTATGGCTACACCTTC. Protein sequence: CAISESQSRAYGYTF.

This chain links TRBV19 with TRBJ1-4; 9 bases are a match to TRBD1. The V segment lost 3 bases and the J segment 6 bases; nucleotides outside the gene matches: 2. The CDR3 is 14 residues long. The germline V gene encodes CDR1 LNHDA and CDR2 SQIVND (reference sequence). The DNA of the CDR3 is TGTGCCAGTAGTATCCGGACAGGGGATGAAAAACTGTTTTTT. It translates to CASSIRTGDEKLFF.

This clonotype was observed many times. The gene calls are TRBV12-3 or TRBV12-4 and TRBJ2-3; D is undetermined. This CDR3 has 17 residues. V lost 1 base and J 3 bases, leaving 17 bases between the germline ends. As DNA, the CDR3 is TGTGCCAGCAGTTTAGGGGTATTGCTACCACGTACAGATACGCAGTATTTT. It is translated as CASSLGVLLPRTDTQYF.

The chain combines TRBV18 with TRBJ2-3, with unresolved D. Trimming removed 0 bases from V and 0 bases from J, with 1 base in between. Germline V CDR1 and CDR2: KGHSH, LQKENI. CDR3 size: 13 residues. CDR3 in amino acids: CASSPPSTDTQYF. The CDR3 DNA follows: TGTGCCAGCTCACCACCGAGCACAGATACGCAGTATTTT.

This sequence joins TRBV20-1 and TRBJ1-3, with 8 bases identical to TRBD1. The V gene end was trimmed by 1 base and the J gene end by 4 bases; junction bases not matched to a gene: 3. This CDR3 is built from 14 residues. Germline CDR1 reads DFQATT; CDR2 reads SNEGSKA (reference sequence). The CDR3 sequence: CSARGTGFGNTIYF. As DNA, the CDR3 is TGCAGTGCTAGAGGGACAGGGTTCGGAAACACCATATATTTT.

The V gene is TRBV2, the J gene TRBJ2-3; tentatively, D is TRBD2 (5 bases). Germline-derived CDR1 and CDR2 are SNHLY and FYNNEI. This CDR3 spans 15 amino acids. Trimming removed 6 bases at V and 5 bases at J, with 18 bases between. The CDR3 protein is CASSANQISGDTQYF. The CDR3 coding sequence is TGTGCCAGCAGCGCAAACCAAATAAGCGGAGATACGCAGTATTTT.

This clonotype appeared many times. V usage is TRBV29-1 and J usage is TRBJ2-7; D unresolved. Germline V CDR1 and CDR2: SQVTM, ANQGSEA. CDR3 size: 11 residues. The V end was cut by 4 bases, the J end by 5 bases, with 9 bases between. The CDR3 reads CSVVWGHEQYF. In nucleotides, the CDR3 is TGCAGCGTTGTCTGGGGTCACGAGCAGTACTTC.

V gene TRBV9 combines with J gene TRBJ1-1; 8 bases fit TRBD1. The CDR3 runs 15 residues. Germline V gene data show CDR1 as SGDLS and CDR2 as YYNGEE. Unmatched junction bases numbered 2, after V lost 0 bases and J lost 1 base. The CDR3 nucleotides read TGTGCCAGCAGCGTAGGGGACAGGCAGAACACTGAAGCTTTCTTT. Protein product: CASSVGDRQNTEAFF.